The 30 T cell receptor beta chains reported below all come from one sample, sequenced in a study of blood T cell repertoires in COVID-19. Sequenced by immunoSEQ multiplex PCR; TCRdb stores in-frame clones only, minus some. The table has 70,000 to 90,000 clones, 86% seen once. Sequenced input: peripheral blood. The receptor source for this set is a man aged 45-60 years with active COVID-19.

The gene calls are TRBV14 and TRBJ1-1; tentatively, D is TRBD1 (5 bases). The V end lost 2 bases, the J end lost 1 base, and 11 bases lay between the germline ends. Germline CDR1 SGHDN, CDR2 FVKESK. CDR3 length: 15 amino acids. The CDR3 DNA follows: TGTGCCAGCAGCCAAAGGGGCAGGGCGAACACTGAAGCTTTCTTT. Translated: CASSQRGRANTEAFF. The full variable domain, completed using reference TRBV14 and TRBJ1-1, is EAGVTQFPSHSVIEKGQTVTLRCDPISGHDNLYWYRRVMGKEIKFLLHFVKESKQDESGMPNNRFLAERTGGTYSTLKVQPAELEDSGVYFCASSQRGRANTEAFFGQGTRLTVV.

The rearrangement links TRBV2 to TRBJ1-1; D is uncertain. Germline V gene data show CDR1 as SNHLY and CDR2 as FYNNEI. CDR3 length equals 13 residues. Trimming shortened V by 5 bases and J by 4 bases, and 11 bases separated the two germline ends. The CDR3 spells CASSSGDFTEAFF. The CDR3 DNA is TGTGCCAGCAGTTCCGGGGATTTCACTGAAGCTTTCTTT.

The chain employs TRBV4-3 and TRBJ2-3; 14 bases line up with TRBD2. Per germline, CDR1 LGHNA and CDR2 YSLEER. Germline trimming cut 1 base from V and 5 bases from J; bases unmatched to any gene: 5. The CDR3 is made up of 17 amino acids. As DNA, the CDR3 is TGCGCCAGCAGCCAAGGACCCGGGACTAGCGGGGGAGATACGCAGTATTTT. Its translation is CASSQGPGTSGGDTQYF.

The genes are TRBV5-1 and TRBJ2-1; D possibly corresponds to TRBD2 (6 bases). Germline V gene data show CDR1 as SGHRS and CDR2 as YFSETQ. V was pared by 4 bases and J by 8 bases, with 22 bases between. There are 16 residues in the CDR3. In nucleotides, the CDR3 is TGCGCCAGCAGCCTTCCCCGATTTGACGGGGGTGATGAGCAGTTCTTC. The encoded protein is CASSLPRFDGGDEQFF.

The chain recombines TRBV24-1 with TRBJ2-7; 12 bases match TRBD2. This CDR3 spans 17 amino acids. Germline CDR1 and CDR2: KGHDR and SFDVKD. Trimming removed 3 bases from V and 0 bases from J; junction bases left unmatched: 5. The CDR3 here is CATSDQRTSGASYEQYF. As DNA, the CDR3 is TGTGCCACCAGTGATCAAAGGACTAGCGGGGCCTCCTACGAGCAGTACTTC.

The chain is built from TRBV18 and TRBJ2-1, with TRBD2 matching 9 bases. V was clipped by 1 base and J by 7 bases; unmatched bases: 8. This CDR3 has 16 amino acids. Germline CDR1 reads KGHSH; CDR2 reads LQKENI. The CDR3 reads CASSPLAASGTNEQFF. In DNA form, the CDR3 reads TGTGCCAGCTCACCACTAGCTGCTAGCGGGACGAATGAGCAGTTCTTC.

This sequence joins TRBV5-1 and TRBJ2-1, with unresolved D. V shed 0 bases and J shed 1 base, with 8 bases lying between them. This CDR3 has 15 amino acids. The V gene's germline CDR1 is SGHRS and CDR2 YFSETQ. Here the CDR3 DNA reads TGCGCCAGCAGCTTGGTGCACGGTTCCTACAATGAGCAGTTCTTC. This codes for CASSLVHGSYNEQFF.

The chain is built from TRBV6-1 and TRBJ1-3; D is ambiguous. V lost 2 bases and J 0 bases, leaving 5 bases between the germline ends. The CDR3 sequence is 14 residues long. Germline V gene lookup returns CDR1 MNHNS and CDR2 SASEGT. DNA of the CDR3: TGTGCCAGCAGTGAAATTTACTCTGGAAACACCATATATTTT. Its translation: CASSEIYSGNTIYF.

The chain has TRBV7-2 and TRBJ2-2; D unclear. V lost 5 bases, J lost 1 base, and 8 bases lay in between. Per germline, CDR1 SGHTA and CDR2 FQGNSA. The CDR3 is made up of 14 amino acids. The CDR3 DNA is TGTGCCAGCAGCAGAGGCCTGAACACCGGGGAGCTGTTTTTT. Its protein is CASSRGLNTGELFF. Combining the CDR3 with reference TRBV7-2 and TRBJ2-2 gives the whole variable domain GAGVSQSPSNKVTEKGKDVELRCDPISGHTALYWYRQSLGQGLEFLIYFQGNSAPDKSGLPSDRFSAERTGGSVSTLTIQRTQQEDSAVYLCASSRGLNTGELFFGEGSRLTVL.

As DNA, the CDR3 is TGTGCCAGCAGTTTTTACCGGGTCTCATACTTC. Translated, it gives CASSFYRVSYF. The gene calls are TRBV28 and TRBJ2-5; D not certain. The germline gives CDR1 MDHEN, CDR2 SYDVKM. CDR3 length: 11 amino acids. Deletions cut 3 bases from V and 14 bases from J, with 13 bases between.

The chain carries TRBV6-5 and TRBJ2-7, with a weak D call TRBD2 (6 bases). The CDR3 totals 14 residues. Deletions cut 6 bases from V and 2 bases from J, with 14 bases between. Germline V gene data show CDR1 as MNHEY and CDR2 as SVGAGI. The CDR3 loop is CASRTGLDPYEQYF. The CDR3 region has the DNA TGTGCCAGCAGAACGGGACTGGATCCCTACGAGCAGTACTTC.

The CDR3 bases are TGTGCCAGCAGCTTAGGGGTCAGTTTGAGGGAGACCCAGTACTTC. Protein sequence: CASSLGVSLRETQYF. The rearrangement joins TRBV7-9 to TRBJ2-5, with unresolved D. The ends were cut back, 1 base at V and 5 bases at J, with 14 bases in the middle. The CDR3 is 15 amino acids. CDR1 is SEHNR and CDR2 is FQNEAQ in the germline V gene (reference sequence).

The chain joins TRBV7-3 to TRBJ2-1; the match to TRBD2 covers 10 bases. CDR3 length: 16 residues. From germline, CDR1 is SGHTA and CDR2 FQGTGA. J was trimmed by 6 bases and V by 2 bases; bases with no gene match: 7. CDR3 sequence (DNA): TGTGCCAGCAGCTTATGGGCTAGCGGGAGTGGCAATGAGCAGTTCTTC. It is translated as CASSLWASGSGNEQFF. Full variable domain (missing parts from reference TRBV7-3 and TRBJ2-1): GAGVSQTPSNKVTEKGKYVELRCDPISGHTALYWYRQSLGQGPEFLIYFQGTGAADDSGLPNDRFFAVRPEGSVSTLKIQRTERGDSAVYLCASSLWASGSGNEQFFGPGTRLTVL.

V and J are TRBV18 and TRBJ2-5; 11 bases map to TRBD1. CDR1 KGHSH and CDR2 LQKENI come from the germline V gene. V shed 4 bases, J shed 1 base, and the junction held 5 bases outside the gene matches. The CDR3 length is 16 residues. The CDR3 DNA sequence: TGTGCCAGCTCACTGGCCGGGACAGGGGGCCAAGAGACCCAGTACTTC. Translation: CASSLAGTGGQETQYF.

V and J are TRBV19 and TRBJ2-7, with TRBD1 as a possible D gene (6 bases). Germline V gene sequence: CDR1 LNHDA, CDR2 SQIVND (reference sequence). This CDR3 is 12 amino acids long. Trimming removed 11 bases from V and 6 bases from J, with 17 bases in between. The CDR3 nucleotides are TGTGCCTCGGGTTTCAGGGGTCGCGAGCAGTACTTC. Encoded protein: CASGFRGREQYF.

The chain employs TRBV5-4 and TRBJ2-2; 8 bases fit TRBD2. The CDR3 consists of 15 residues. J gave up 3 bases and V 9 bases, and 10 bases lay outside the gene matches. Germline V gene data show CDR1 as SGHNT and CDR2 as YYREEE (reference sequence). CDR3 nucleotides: TGTGCCACCGAAAGGAAGGGACTAGACACCGGGGAGCTGTTTTTT. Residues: CATERKGLDTGELFF.

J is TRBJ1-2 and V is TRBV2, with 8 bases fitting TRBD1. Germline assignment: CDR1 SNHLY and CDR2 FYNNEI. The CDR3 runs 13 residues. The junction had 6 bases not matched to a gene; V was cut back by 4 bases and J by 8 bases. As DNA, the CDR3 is TGTGCCAGCAGTGTAGGCAGGGGGCGGGGCTACACCTTC. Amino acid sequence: CASSVGRGRGYTF.

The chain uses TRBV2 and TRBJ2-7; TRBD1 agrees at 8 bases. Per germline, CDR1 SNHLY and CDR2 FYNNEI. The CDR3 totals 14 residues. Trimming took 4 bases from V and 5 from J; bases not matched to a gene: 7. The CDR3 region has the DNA TGTGCCAGCAGTGGGCAGGGGGCCTGGGACGAGCAGTACTTC. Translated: CASSGQGAWDEQYF.

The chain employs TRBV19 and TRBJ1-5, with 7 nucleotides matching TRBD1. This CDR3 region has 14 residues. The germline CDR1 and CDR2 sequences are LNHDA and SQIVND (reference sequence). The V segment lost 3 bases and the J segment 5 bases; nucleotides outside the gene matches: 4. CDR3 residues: CASSMQGGDQPQHF. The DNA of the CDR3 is TGTGCCAGTAGTATGCAGGGGGGCGATCAGCCCCAGCATTTT.

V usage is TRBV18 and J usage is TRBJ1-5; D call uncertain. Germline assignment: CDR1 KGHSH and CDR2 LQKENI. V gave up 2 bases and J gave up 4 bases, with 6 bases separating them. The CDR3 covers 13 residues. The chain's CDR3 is CASSPVENQPQHF. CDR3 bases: TGTGCCAGCTCACCAGTAGAAAATCAGCCCCAGCATTTT.

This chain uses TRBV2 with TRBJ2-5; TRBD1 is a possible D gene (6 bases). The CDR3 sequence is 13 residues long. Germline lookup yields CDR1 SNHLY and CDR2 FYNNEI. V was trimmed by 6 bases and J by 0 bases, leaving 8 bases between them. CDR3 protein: CASRGQYQETQYF. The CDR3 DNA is TGTGCCAGCAGGGGACAATACCAAGAGACCCAGTACTTC.

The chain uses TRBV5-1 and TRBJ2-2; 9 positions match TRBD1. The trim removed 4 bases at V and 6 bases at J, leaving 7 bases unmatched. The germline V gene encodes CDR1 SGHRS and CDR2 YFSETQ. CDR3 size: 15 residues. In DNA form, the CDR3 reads TGCGCCAGCAGCCAGAGACAGGGGGTGGCCGGGGAGCTGTTTTTT. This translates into CASSQRQGVAGELFF.

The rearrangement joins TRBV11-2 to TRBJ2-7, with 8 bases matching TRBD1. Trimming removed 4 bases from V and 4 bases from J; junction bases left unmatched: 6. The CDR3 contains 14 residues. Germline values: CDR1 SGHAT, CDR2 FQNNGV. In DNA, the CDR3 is TGTGCCAGCAGCTCCAACAGGGGGGTTTACGAGCAGTACTTC. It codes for CASSSNRGVYEQYF.

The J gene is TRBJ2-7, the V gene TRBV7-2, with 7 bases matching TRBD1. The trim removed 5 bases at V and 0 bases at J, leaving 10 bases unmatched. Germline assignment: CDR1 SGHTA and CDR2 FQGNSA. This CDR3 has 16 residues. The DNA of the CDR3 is TGTGCCAGCAGCCCTTGGACAGGTCCCCTCTCCTACGAGCAGTACTTC. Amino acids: CASSPWTGPLSYEQYF. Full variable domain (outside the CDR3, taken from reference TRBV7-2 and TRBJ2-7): GAGVSQSPSNKVTEKGKDVELRCDPISGHTALYWYRQSLGQGLEFLIYFQGNSAPDKSGLPSDRFSAERTGGSVSTLTIQRTQQEDSAVYLCASSPWTGPLSYEQYFGPGTRLTVT.

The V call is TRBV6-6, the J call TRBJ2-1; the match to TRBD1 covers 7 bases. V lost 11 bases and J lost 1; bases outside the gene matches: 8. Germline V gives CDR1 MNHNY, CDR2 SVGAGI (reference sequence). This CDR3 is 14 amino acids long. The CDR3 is CAVTGTESYNEQFF. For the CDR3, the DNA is TGTGCCGTTACCGGGACAGAATCCTACAATGAGCAGTTCTTC.

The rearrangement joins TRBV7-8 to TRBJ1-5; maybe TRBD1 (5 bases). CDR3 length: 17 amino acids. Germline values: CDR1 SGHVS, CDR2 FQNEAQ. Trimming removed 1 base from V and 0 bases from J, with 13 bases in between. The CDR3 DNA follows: TGTGCCAGCAGCTTAGGCGGCAGGGCGCTTAGCAATCAGCCCCAGCATTTT. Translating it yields CASSLGGRALSNQPQHF.

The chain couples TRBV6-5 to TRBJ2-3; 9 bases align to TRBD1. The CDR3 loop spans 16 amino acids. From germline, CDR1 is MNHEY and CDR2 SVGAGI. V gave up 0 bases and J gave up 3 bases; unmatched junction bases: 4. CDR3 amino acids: CASSYSGTGTTDTQYF. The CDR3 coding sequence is TGTGCCAGCAGTTACTCTGGGACAGGGACAACAGATACGCAGTATTTT.

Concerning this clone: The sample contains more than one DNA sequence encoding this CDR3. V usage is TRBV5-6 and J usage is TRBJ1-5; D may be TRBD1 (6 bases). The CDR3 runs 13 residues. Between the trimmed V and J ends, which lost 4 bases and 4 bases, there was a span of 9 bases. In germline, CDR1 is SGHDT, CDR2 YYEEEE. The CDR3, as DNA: TGTGCCAGCAGCCGCAGGGGAAATCAGCCCCAGCATTTT. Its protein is CASSRRGNQPQHF.

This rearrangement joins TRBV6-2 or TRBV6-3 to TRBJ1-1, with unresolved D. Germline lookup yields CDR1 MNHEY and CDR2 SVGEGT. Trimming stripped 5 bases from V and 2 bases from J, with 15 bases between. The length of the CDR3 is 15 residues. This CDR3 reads CASSPWAGGNTEAFF. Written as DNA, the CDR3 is TGTGCCAGCAGTCCCTGGGCCGGTGGAAACACTGAAGCTTTCTTT.

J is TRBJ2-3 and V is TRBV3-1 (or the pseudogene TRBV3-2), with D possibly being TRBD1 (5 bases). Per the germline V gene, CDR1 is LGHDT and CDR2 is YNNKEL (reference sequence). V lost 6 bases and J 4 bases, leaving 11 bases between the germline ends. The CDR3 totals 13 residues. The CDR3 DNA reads TGTGCCAGCAGTGTCCAGGGCCCAGATACGCAGTATTTT. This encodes CASSVQGPDTQYF.